This TCR beta chain was found in a study of a mutant IDH1 vaccine in newly diagnosed glioma. Study-level background: Vaccination began 4-6 weeks post radiotherapy alone, or with temozolomide cycles.

Deletions cut 6 bases from V and 0 bases from J, with 11 bases between. The CDR3 consists of 14 residues. From germline, CDR1 is LNHDA and CDR2 SQIVND (reference sequence). TCRdb's table, derived via immunoSEQ multiplex PCR, lists solely in-frame clones and lacks some. The sample lists 30,000 to 40,000 clones, around nine tenths seen once, with 4.5% to 5.5% in the top ten. On this clone: The antigen is undetermined.

Documented time point: week 47, end of study. Every single dose of the vaccine, 300 ug of mutant IDH1 20-mer peptide, came with topical imiquimod. At weeks 1, 3, 5, 7, 11, 15, 19 and 23, patients received a vaccination, eight in all. The receptor comes from a middle-aged woman with glioma. The sample consisted of PBMCs, taken from a glioma patient whose treatment included an IDH1 peptide vaccine. V gene TRBV19 combines with J gene TRBJ1-2; D not certain. The CDR3 nucleotides read TGTGCCAGTAGACCAGATGAGGCTAACTATGGCTACACCTTC. This gives the protein CASRPDEANYGYTF.